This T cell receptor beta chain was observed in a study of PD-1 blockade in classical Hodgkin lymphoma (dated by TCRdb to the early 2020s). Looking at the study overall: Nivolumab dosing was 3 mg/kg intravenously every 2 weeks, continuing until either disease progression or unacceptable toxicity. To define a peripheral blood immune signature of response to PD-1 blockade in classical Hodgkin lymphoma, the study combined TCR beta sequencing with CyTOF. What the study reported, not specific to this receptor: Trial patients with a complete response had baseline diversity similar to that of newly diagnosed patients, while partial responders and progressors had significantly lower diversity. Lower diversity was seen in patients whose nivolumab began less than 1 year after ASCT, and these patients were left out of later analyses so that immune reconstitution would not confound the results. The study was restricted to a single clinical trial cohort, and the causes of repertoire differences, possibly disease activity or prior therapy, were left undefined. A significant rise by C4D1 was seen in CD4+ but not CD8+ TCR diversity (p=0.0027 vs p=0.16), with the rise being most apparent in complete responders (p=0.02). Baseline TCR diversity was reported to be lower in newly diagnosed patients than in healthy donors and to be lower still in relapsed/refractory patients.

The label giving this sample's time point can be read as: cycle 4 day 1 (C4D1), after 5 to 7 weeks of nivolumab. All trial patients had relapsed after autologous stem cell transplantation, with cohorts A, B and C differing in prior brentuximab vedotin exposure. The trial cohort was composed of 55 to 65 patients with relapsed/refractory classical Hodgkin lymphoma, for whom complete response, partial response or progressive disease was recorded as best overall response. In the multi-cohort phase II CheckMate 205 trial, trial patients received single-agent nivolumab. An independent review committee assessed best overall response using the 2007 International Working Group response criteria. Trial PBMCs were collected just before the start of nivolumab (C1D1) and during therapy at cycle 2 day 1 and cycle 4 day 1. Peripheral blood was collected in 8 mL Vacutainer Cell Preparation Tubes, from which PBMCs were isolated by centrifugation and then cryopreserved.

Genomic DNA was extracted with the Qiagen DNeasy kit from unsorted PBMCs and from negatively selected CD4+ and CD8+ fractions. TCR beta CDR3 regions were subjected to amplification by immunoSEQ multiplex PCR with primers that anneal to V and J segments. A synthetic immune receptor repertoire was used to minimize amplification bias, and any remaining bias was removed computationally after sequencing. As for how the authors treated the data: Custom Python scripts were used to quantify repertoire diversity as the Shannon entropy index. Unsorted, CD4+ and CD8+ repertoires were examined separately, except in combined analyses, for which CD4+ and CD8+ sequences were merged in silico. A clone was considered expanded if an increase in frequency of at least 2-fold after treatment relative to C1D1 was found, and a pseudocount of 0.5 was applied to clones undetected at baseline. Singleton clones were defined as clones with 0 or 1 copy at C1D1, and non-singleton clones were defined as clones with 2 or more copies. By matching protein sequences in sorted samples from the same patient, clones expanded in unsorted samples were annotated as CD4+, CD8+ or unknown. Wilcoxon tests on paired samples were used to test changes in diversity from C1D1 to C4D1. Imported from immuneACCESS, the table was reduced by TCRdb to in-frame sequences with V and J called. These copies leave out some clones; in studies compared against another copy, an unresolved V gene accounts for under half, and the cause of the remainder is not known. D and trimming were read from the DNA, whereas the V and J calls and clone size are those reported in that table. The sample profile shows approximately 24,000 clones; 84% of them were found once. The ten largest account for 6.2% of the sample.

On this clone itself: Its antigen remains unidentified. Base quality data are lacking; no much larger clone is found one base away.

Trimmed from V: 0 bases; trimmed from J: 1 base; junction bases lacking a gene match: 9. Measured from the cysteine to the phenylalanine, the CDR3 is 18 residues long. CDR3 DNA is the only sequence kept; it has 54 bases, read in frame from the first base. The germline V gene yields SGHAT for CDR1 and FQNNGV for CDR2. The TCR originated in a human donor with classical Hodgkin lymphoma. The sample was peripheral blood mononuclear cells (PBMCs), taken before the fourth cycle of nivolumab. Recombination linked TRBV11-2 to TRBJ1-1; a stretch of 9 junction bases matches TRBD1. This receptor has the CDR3 CASSLEPGQGAQNTEAFF. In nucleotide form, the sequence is TGTGCCAGCAGCTTAGAACCGGGACAGGGCGCACAGAACACTGAAGCTTTCTTT.